Sequencing of this TCR beta chain was carried out in a study of T cell changes during pregnancy in multiple sclerosis. The table came from immunoSEQ multiplex PCR; TCRdb's copy has only in-frame clones and leaves some out. The data hold around 110,000 clones, with approximately 90% observed a single time. V was pared by 0 bases and J by 3 bases, with 12 bases between. Germline values: CDR1 KGHSH, CDR2 LQKENI. The CDR3 has 16 residues. This receptor was identified in a female donor in good health, enrolled as a control in a pregnancy study. The chain employs TRBV18 and TRBJ2-1, with D perhaps TRBD2 (5 bases). Sequences were derived from peripheral blood, sampled in the third trimester of pregnancy. The CDR3 DNA sequence: TGTGCCAGCTCACCACCCGGGGATAGGAACTACAATGAGCAGTTCTTC. This codes for CASSPPGDRNYNEQFF.